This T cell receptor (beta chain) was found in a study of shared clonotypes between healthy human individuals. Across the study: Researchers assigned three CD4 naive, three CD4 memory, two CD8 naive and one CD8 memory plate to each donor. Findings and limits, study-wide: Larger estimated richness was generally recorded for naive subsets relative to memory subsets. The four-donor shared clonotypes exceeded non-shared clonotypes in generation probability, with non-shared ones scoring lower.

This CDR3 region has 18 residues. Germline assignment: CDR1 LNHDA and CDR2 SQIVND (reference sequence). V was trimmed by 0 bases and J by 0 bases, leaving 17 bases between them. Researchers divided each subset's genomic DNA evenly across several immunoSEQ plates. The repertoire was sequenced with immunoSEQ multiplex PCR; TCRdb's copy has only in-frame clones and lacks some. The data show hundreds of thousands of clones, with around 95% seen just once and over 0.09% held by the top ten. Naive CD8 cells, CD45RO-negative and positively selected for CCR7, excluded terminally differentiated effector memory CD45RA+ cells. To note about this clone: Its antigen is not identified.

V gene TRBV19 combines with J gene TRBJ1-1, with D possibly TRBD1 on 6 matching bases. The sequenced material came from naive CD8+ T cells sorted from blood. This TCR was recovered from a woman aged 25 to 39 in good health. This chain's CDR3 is CASSIERGGPVVNTEAFF. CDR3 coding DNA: TGTGCCAGTAGTATAGAACGAGGGGGACCGGTGGTGAACACTGAAGCTTTCTTT.